The rows below give T cell receptor beta chains drawn from one sample of a study of Graves' ophthalmopathy and Graves' hyperthyroidism. TCRdb re-derived calls from the multiplex PCR reads in MiXCR, one entry per CDR3 protein. The sample contains some 390,000 distinct CDR3 sequences, 15% to 20% of which appear only once. The sequencing input was peripheral blood. These receptors all stem from a woman aged 18-30 years with Graves' ophthalmopathy. Both conserved end residues are part of each CDR3. Fields, in order: V gene, D gene, clone size, J gene, CDR3 protein, CDR3 DNA. A D gene is named only where the DNA matches it firmly. Clone sizes are given selectively: once, few, many, or a class where the clone is expanded.

v_call: TRBV6-1
d_call: NA
clone_size: many
j_call: TRBJ2-3
cdr3_aa: CASTSGTIGTDTQYF
cdr3_nt: TGTGCCAGCACCTCCGGGACAATCGGCACAGATACGCAGTATTTT

v_call: TRBV11-2
d_call: TRBD2
clone_size: many
j_call: TRBJ2-7
cdr3_aa: CASSFPPMGLAYEQYF
cdr3_nt: TGTGCCAGCAGTTTTCCCCCTATGGGACTAGCGTACGAGCAGTACTTC

v_call: TRBV11-2
d_call: NA
clone_size: many
j_call: TRBJ2-7
cdr3_aa: CASSFVIGSSYEQYF
cdr3_nt: TGTGCCAGCAGCTTCGTGATAGGGTCCTCCTACGAGCAGTACTTC

v_call: TRBV6-1
d_call: NA
clone_size: many
j_call: TRBJ1-2
cdr3_aa: CASNLLGDGYTF
cdr3_nt: TGTGCCAGCAATCTCCTTGGGGATGGCTACACCTTC

v_call: TRBV6-1
d_call: TRBD1
clone_size: few
j_call: TRBJ2-5
cdr3_aa: CARIDREETQYF
cdr3_nt: TGTGCCAGGATCGACAGGGAGGAGACCCAGTACTTC

v_call: TRBV4-1
d_call: NA
clone_size: many
j_call: TRBJ1-1
cdr3_aa: CASSQEPGAGTEAFF
cdr3_nt: TGCGCCAGCAGCCAAGAACCTGGGGCCGGAACTGAAGCTTTCTTT

v_call: TRBV28
d_call: NA
clone_size: NA
j_call: TRBJ1-1
cdr3_aa: CASSYSGLSNTEAFF
cdr3_nt: TGTGCCAGCAGTTACTCGGGACTATCGAACACTGAAGCTTTCTTT

v_call: TRBV12-5
d_call: NA
clone_size: NA
j_call: TRBJ2-6
cdr3_aa: CASGSPSSGANVLTF
cdr3_nt: TGTGCTAGTGGTTCCCCAAGCTCTGGGGCCAACGTCCTGACTTTC

v_call: TRBV4-3
d_call: NA
clone_size: many
j_call: TRBJ1-2
cdr3_aa: CASSQESRGNYGYTF
cdr3_nt: TGCGCCAGCAGCCAAGAGTCTCGGGGGAACTATGGCTACACCTTC

v_call: TRBV6-5
d_call: TRBD1
clone_size: many
j_call: TRBJ1-1
cdr3_aa: CASSYIGREGAEAFF
cdr3_nt: TGTGCCAGCAGTTACATCGGCCGGGAGGGGGCCGAAGCTTTCTTT

v_call: TRBV7-2
d_call: NA
clone_size: NA
j_call: TRBJ2-5
cdr3_aa: CASSLEVVARQYF
cdr3_nt: TGTGCCAGCAGCTTAGAGGTCGTGGCCCGCCAGTACTTC

v_call: TRBV6-2/TRBV6-3
d_call: NA
clone_size: many
j_call: TRBJ2-7
cdr3_aa: CASSYSSVGFEQYF
cdr3_nt: TGTGCCAGCAGTTACTCGAGCGTAGGGTTCGAGCAGTACTTC

v_call: TRBV7-8
d_call: TRBD1
clone_size: many
j_call: TRBJ2-2
cdr3_aa: CASSVKTGAGTGELFF
cdr3_nt: TGTGCCAGCAGCGTAAAGACAGGGGCAGGGACCGGGGAGCTGTTTTTT

v_call: TRBV12-3/TRBV12-4
d_call: NA
clone_size: once
j_call: TRBJ1-1
cdr3_aa: CASTIGGVSTEAFF
cdr3_nt: TGTGCCAGCACTATAGGAGGGGTTTCTACTGAAGCTTTCTTT

v_call: TRBV20-1
d_call: NA
clone_size: NA
j_call: TRBJ2-5
cdr3_aa: CSAPAEGQETQYF
cdr3_nt: TGCAGTGCCCCGGCCGAAGGGCAAGAGACCCAGTACTTC

v_call: TRBV7-2
d_call: TRBD2
clone_size: many
j_call: TRBJ2-1
cdr3_aa: CASSPTSGSYNEQFF
cdr3_nt: TGTGCCAGCAGCCCGACTAGCGGGAGCTACAATGAGCAGTTCTTC

v_call: TRBV6-1
d_call: NA
clone_size: NA
j_call: TRBJ1-2
cdr3_aa: CASTLSDPPGYTF
cdr3_nt: TGTGCCAGCACCCTTTCGGACCCTCCAGGCTACACCTTC

v_call: TRBV28
d_call: TRBD2
clone_size: NA
j_call: TRBJ2-5
cdr3_aa: CASSSTLAGPETQYF
cdr3_nt: TGTGCCAGCAGCTCCACCTTAGCGGGCCCAGAGACCCAGTACTTC

v_call: TRBV27
d_call: TRBD2
clone_size: many
j_call: TRBJ2-7
cdr3_aa: CASSWTSGRHEQYF
cdr3_nt: TGTGCCAGCAGTTGGACTAGCGGGAGGCACGAGCAGTACTTC

v_call: TRBV11-2
d_call: TRBD2
clone_size: NA
j_call: TRBJ2-7
cdr3_aa: CASSLGGTSGGGSYEQYF
cdr3_nt: TGTGCCAGCAGCTTAGGTGGGACTAGCGGGGGGGGTAGCTACGAGCAGTACTTC

v_call: TRBV28
d_call: NA
clone_size: many
j_call: TRBJ2-7
cdr3_aa: CASSRTGLTDPRTERYF
cdr3_nt: TGTGCCAGCAGCCGAACCGGCTTGACTGACCCGAGGACCGAGCGGTACTTC

v_call: TRBV19
d_call: NA
clone_size: many
j_call: TRBJ1-2
cdr3_aa: CASSIGRGYGYTF
cdr3_nt: TGTGCCAGTAGTATTGGCAGGGGATATGGCTACACCTTC

v_call: TRBV12-3/TRBV12-4
d_call: NA
clone_size: NA
j_call: TRBJ1-2
cdr3_aa: CASNRGAEANYGYTF
cdr3_nt: TGTGCCAGCAACCGTGGAGCAGAAGCTAACTATGGCTACACCTTC

v_call: TRBV5-5
d_call: TRBD1
clone_size: many
j_call: TRBJ1-5
cdr3_aa: CASSLGTGSGQPQHF
cdr3_nt: TGTGCCAGCAGCTTGGGGACAGGGAGTGGTCAGCCCCAGCATTTT

v_call: TRBV12-3/TRBV12-4
d_call: NA
clone_size: many
j_call: TRBJ1-5
cdr3_aa: CASGRGVEPQHF
cdr3_nt: TGTGCCAGCGGAAGGGGTGTGGAGCCCCAGCATTTT

v_call: TRBV11-2
d_call: TRBD2
clone_size: many
j_call: TRBJ2-4
cdr3_aa: CASSSATGLAGNRAKNIQYF
cdr3_nt: TGTGCCAGCAGCTCCGCTACGGGACTAGCGGGCAATCGAGCCAAAAACATTCAGTACTTC

v_call: TRBV18
d_call: TRBD1
clone_size: many
j_call: TRBJ1-1
cdr3_aa: CASSQRTGENTEAFF
cdr3_nt: TGTGCCAGCTCACAACGGACAGGGGAGAACACTGAAGCTTTCTTT

v_call: TRBV9
d_call: TRBD1
clone_size: many
j_call: TRBJ2-7
cdr3_aa: CASSVRGNEQYF
cdr3_nt: TGTGCCAGCAGCGTCAGGGGGAACGAGCAGTACTTC

v_call: TRBV28
d_call: TRBD2
clone_size: many
j_call: TRBJ2-5
cdr3_aa: CASSAGGLAGGSETQYF
cdr3_nt: TGTGCCAGCAGTGCGGGGGGACTAGCGGGAGGGTCGGAGACCCAGTACTTC

v_call: TRBV11-2
d_call: TRBD1
clone_size: many
j_call: TRBJ2-7
cdr3_aa: CASSRGQAYEQYF
cdr3_nt: TGTGCCAGCAGCAGGGGACAGGCCTACGAGCAGTACTTC

v_call: TRBV27
d_call: NA
clone_size: many
j_call: TRBJ1-2
cdr3_aa: CASSFSSSYGYTF
cdr3_nt: TGTGCCAGCAGTTTTAGCAGCAGCTATGGCTACACCTTC

v_call: TRBV7-3
d_call: NA
clone_size: NA
j_call: TRBJ2-2
cdr3_aa: CASSLGPKTGELFF
cdr3_nt: TGTGCCAGCAGCTTAGGCCCCAAGACCGGGGAGCTGTTTTTT

v_call: TRBV7-2
d_call: TRBD1
clone_size: many
j_call: TRBJ2-5
cdr3_aa: CASSLRTGGAETQYF
cdr3_nt: TGTGCCAGCAGCTTAAGAACAGGGGGCGCAGAGACCCAGTACTTC

v_call: TRBV6-1
d_call: TRBD2
clone_size: many
j_call: TRBJ2-5
cdr3_aa: CASRRGAAQYF
cdr3_nt: TGTGCCAGCAGGCGGGGGGCCGCCCAGTACTTC

v_call: TRBV19
d_call: TRBD1
clone_size: many
j_call: TRBJ2-7
cdr3_aa: CASSPRDRDSYEQYF
cdr3_nt: TGTGCCAGTAGTCCCCGGGACAGGGACTCCTACGAGCAGTACTTC

v_call: TRBV10-3
d_call: NA
clone_size: many
j_call: TRBJ2-2
cdr3_aa: CAISDAGTNTGELFF
cdr3_nt: TGTGCCATCAGTGACGCAGGGACGAACACCGGGGAGCTGTTTTTT

v_call: TRBV12-3/TRBV12-4
d_call: TRBD2
clone_size: few
j_call: TRBJ2-5
cdr3_aa: CASSLILAGSQETQYF
cdr3_nt: TGTGCCAGCAGTTTAATACTAGCGGGCTCCCAAGAGACCCAGTACTTC

v_call: TRBV28
d_call: TRBD2
clone_size: NA
j_call: TRBJ2-7
cdr3_aa: CASSLRGGRTYEQYF
cdr3_nt: TGTGCCAGCAGTTTACGGGGCGGGAGGACCTACGAGCAGTACTTC

v_call: TRBV4-2
d_call: NA
clone_size: many
j_call: TRBJ1-5
cdr3_aa: CASSQDPQQPQHF
cdr3_nt: TGTGCCAGCAGCCAAGATCCCCAACAGCCCCAGCATTTT

v_call: TRBV29-1
d_call: NA
clone_size: NA
j_call: TRBJ1-3
cdr3_aa: CSVELQGNTIYF
cdr3_nt: TGCAGCGTTGAATTGCAGGGAAACACCATATATTTT

v_call: TRBV4-1
d_call: NA
clone_size: NA
j_call: TRBJ2-7
cdr3_aa: CASSQRELTYEQYF
cdr3_nt: TGCGCCAGCAGCCAACGGGAGTTAACCTACGAGCAGTACTTC

v_call: TRBV20-1
d_call: TRBD2
clone_size: many
j_call: TRBJ2-5
cdr3_aa: CSARRTGLDETQYF
cdr3_nt: TGCAGTGCTAGACGAACAGGACTAGACGAGACCCAGTACTTC

v_call: TRBV6-4
d_call: TRBD1
clone_size: many
j_call: TRBJ2-4
cdr3_aa: CASRRDREGIQYF
cdr3_nt: TGTGCCAGCAGGCGGGACAGGGAAGGCATTCAGTACTTC

v_call: TRBV5-5
d_call: NA
clone_size: many
j_call: TRBJ1-6
cdr3_aa: CASSLAEMAPLHF
cdr3_nt: TGTGCCAGCAGCTTGGCCGAAATGGCACCCCTCCACTTT

v_call: TRBV12-3/TRBV12-4
d_call: NA
clone_size: many
j_call: TRBJ2-3
cdr3_aa: CASSLRPGPPYF
cdr3_nt: TGTGCCAGCAGTTTACGTCCAGGCCCCCCGTATTTT

v_call: TRBV7-2
d_call: TRBD1
clone_size: many
j_call: TRBJ2-7
cdr3_aa: CASSLVLGDREYF
cdr3_nt: TGTGCCAGCAGCTTAGTACTGGGGGACAGGGAGTACTTC

v_call: TRBV7-6
d_call: NA
clone_size: many
j_call: TRBJ2-5
cdr3_aa: CASRATLAMDQETQYF
cdr3_nt: TGTGCCAGCAGGGCGACGCTAGCCATGGACCAAGAGACCCAGTACTTC

v_call: TRBV15
d_call: NA
clone_size: NA
j_call: TRBJ1-1
cdr3_aa: CATSSLQGFIAFF
cdr3_nt: TGTGCCACCAGCAGCCTCCAGGGTTTTATCGCTTTCTTT

v_call: TRBV6-1
d_call: NA
clone_size: many
j_call: TRBJ2-3
cdr3_aa: CASSERADTQYF
cdr3_nt: TGTGCCAGCAGTGAAAGGGCAGATACGCAGTATTTT

v_call: TRBV4-2
d_call: NA
clone_size: many
j_call: TRBJ2-2
cdr3_aa: CASSQGQVTGELFF
cdr3_nt: TGTGCCAGCAGCCAGGGTCAGGTCACCGGGGAGCTGTTTTTT

v_call: TRBV7-8
d_call: NA
clone_size: NA
j_call: TRBJ1-2
cdr3_aa: CASSEPGLGYGYTF
cdr3_nt: TGTGCCAGCAGCGAACCGGGACTGGGCTATGGCTACACCTTC

v_call: TRBV2
d_call: TRBD2
clone_size: NA
j_call: TRBJ2-7
cdr3_aa: CASREMTSGSYEQYF
cdr3_nt: TGTGCCAGCAGGGAAATGACTAGCGGTTCATACGAGCAGTACTTC

v_call: TRBV12-3/TRBV12-4
d_call: NA
clone_size: many
j_call: TRBJ2-7
cdr3_aa: CASSSPGEQYF
cdr3_nt: TGTGCCAGCAGTTCGCCGGGGGAGCAGTACTTC

v_call: TRBV7-8
d_call: TRBD1
clone_size: many
j_call: TRBJ1-2
cdr3_aa: CASSLGPGQGTYGYTF
cdr3_nt: TGTGCCAGCAGCTTAGGGCCGGGACAGGGGACCTATGGCTACACCTTC

v_call: TRBV19
d_call: TRBD1
clone_size: NA
j_call: TRBJ1-1
cdr3_aa: CASSVPGQGVTEAFF
cdr3_nt: TGTGCCAGTAGTGTCCCGGGACAGGGGGTCACTGAAGCTTTCTTT